This TCR beta chain is drawn from a study of blood T cell repertoires in COVID-19. Study details: Whether acute or convalescent, the COVID-19 samples came from the United States, Italy and Spain.

As processed by the authors: Using reference gene primer amplification, nucleated cell counts were estimated. The protocol was immunoSEQ multiplex PCR, while the TCRdb copy is restricted to in-frame clones and leaves out a portion. V, J and clone size derive from that table, while D and trimming were established from the DNA sequence. This table has roughly 250,000 clones, roughly 84% appearing once. Trimming removed 6 bases from V and 7 bases from J, with 18 bases in between. Germline V CDR1 and CDR2: SNHLY, FYNNEI. This CDR3 is built from 14 residues. This TCR was recovered from a woman aged 40 to 50 with active or convalescent COVID-19. Sequencing was performed on peripheral blood. V usage is TRBV2 and J usage is TRBJ1-2; TRBD1 is a possible D gene (6 bases). This CDR3 is CASRWTVLTGGYTF. The CDR3, as DNA: TGTGCCAGCAGATGGACAGTACTAACTGGTGGCTACACCTTC.